This T cell receptor (beta chain) was recovered during a study of CXCR3-negative and CXCR3-positive naive CD8 T cells. Findings of the study overall: Naive CXCR3-positive and CXCR3-negative cells shared TRBV-TRBJ usage; memory cells diverged. CXCR3 expression partially decreased after cryopreservation; most assays used fresh PBMCs.

This CDR3 has 16 amino acids. CDR1 is SQVTM, CDR2 ANQGSEA, per germline. Via 5' RACE with UMI labels, TRB cDNA libraries were prepared. Reanalyzing the 5' RACE reads, TCRdb keeps one entry per CDR3 protein, without DNA. In total, the table holds tens of thousands of distinct CDR3 sequences. In regard to this clonotype: The antigen is not known.

The source is a human donor in good health. Some clones in this sample may be carry-over from other donors' samples. J is TRBJ2-2 and V is TRBV29-1; there is no DNA to check the TCRdb D call of TRBD1. Sequencing was done on a sample of memory CD8+ T cells from blood. Here the CDR3 reads CSVAHGQGAPTGELFF.